This is a list of T cell receptor beta chains from one sample in a study of response to subunit inactivated influenza vaccine. TCRdb passed the RT-PCR reads through MiXCR, listing each CDR3 protein once. The sample carries approximately 290,000 distinct CDR3 sequences, over 20% recorded once. The sequencing here drew on PBMCs from blood, taken roughly 20 months after vaccination. These receptors came from a man aged 45 to 70 who received an inactivated influenza vaccine. CDR3s include the opening cysteine and the closing phenylalanine or tryptophan. D genes are given only for firm matches. Clone size is given for some rows only: seen once, a few or many times, or a class if the clone is expanded.

j_call: TRBJ1-2; clone_size: NA; v_call: TRBV7-2; d_call: NA; cdr3_nt: TGTGCCAACACTATCGGGGGCGAGACTAATGGCTACACCTTC; cdr3_aa: CANTIGGETNGYTF
j_call: TRBJ1-6; clone_size: NA; v_call: TRBV7-2; d_call: TRBD1; cdr3_nt: TGTGCCAGCAGCTTATCGACAGGGCTGGATTCACCCCTCCACTTT; cdr3_aa: CASSLSTGLDSPLHF
j_call: TRBJ1-6; clone_size: NA; v_call: TRBV20-1; d_call: NA; cdr3_nt: TGCAGTGCTAGAGTGGCCACCAGCTCCTATAATTCACCCCTCCACTTT; cdr3_aa: CSARVATSSYNSPLHF
j_call: TRBJ2-4; clone_size: few; v_call: TRBV6-2/TRBV6-3; d_call: TRBD2; cdr3_nt: TGTGCCAGCAGTTATTGGTCTAGCGGGAGTTCCAAAAACATTCAGTACTTC; cdr3_aa: CASSYWSSGSSKNIQYF
j_call: TRBJ1-4; clone_size: NA; v_call: TRBV5-1; d_call: NA; cdr3_nt: TGCGCCAGCAGCTTGGGACATTCAACAACTAATGAAAAACTGTTTTTT; cdr3_aa: CASSLGHSTTNEKLFF
j_call: TRBJ2-3; clone_size: NA; v_call: TRBV20-1; d_call: NA; cdr3_nt: TGCAGTGCTTTGGTCCCCAGTGGATCAGATACGCAGTATTTT; cdr3_aa: CSALVPSGSDTQYF
j_call: TRBJ1-1; clone_size: few; v_call: TRBV12-3/TRBV12-4; d_call: TRBD1; cdr3_nt: TGTGCCAGCAGTTGGGGACAGGGGGGAACTGAAGCTTTCTTT; cdr3_aa: CASSWGQGGTEAFF
j_call: TRBJ1-1; clone_size: NA; v_call: TRBV5-1; d_call: TRBD1; cdr3_nt: TGCGCCAGCAGCGGCAAGGACAGGGGCACTGAAGCTTTCTTT; cdr3_aa: CASSGKDRGTEAFF
j_call: TRBJ1-1; clone_size: many; v_call: TRBV4-1; d_call: TRBD1; cdr3_nt: TGCGCCAGCAGCCAAGTCGTCCGGGACAGGGGGATGAACACTGAAGCTTTCTTT; cdr3_aa: CASSQVVRDRGMNTEAFF
j_call: TRBJ2-1; clone_size: NA; v_call: TRBV11-2; d_call: TRBD2; cdr3_nt: TGTGCCAGCGGCGAGACTAGCGGGGGGGGCAATGAGCAGTTCTTC; cdr3_aa: CASGETSGGGNEQFF
j_call: TRBJ1-5; clone_size: many; v_call: TRBV9; d_call: TRBD1; cdr3_nt: TGTGCCAGCAGCGCGACAGGGGGGGATCCGCCCCAGCATTTT; cdr3_aa: CASSATGGDPPQHF
j_call: TRBJ1-1; clone_size: few; v_call: TRBV10-3; d_call: NA; cdr3_nt: TGTGCCATCAGTGAGTGGGGGAGGGGAGCTTTCTTT; cdr3_aa: CAISEWGRGAFF
j_call: TRBJ1-6; clone_size: few; v_call: TRBV9; d_call: NA; cdr3_nt: TGTGCCAGCAGCGTAGCTCCATCCTTTAACTCGTCACCCCTCCACTTT; cdr3_aa: CASSVAPSFNSSPLHF
j_call: TRBJ2-2; clone_size: NA; v_call: TRBV27; d_call: TRBD2; cdr3_nt: TGTGCCAGCACATATGGGGGGGAAGGAACCGGGGAGCTGTTTTTT; cdr3_aa: CASTYGGEGTGELFF
j_call: TRBJ1-5; clone_size: NA; v_call: TRBV7-2; d_call: NA; cdr3_nt: TGTGCCAGCAGCTTAGTACAGGGAAGGCAGCCCCAGCATTTT; cdr3_aa: CASSLVQGRQPQHF
j_call: TRBJ2-2; clone_size: NA; v_call: TRBV4-2; d_call: NA; cdr3_nt: TGTGCCAGCAGCCAAGACAGGGACACCGGGGAGCTGTTTTTT; cdr3_aa: CASSQDRDTGELFF
j_call: TRBJ2-3; clone_size: NA; v_call: TRBV4-1; d_call: NA; cdr3_nt: TGCGCCAGCAGTTTCGGGGGCCCTAGCACAGATACGCAGTATTTT; cdr3_aa: CASSFGGPSTDTQYF
j_call: TRBJ1-5; clone_size: few; v_call: TRBV6-1; d_call: NA; cdr3_nt: TGTGCCAGCAGTGAACGCGATCAGCCCCAGCATTTT; cdr3_aa: CASSERDQPQHF
j_call: TRBJ1-1; clone_size: NA; v_call: TRBV6-2/TRBV6-3; d_call: NA; cdr3_nt: TGTGCCAGCAGTTACTTGGCGAGCACTGAAGCTTTCTTT; cdr3_aa: CASSYLASTEAFF
j_call: TRBJ1-2; clone_size: few; v_call: TRBV5-6; d_call: NA; cdr3_nt: TGTGCCAGCAGCCCTTTTGGTTATGGCTACACCTTC; cdr3_aa: CASSPFGYGYTF
j_call: TRBJ1-3; clone_size: NA; v_call: TRBV9; d_call: NA; cdr3_nt: TGTGCCAGCAGCACCCAACCAATTACGGGGGGCGCCGGGAACACCATATATTTT; cdr3_aa: CASSTQPITGGAGNTIYF
j_call: TRBJ2-3; clone_size: NA; v_call: TRBV2; d_call: NA; cdr3_nt: TGTGCCAGCAAGGACGTGGGGCGCACAGATACGCAGTATTTT; cdr3_aa: CASKDVGRTDTQYF
j_call: TRBJ1-1; clone_size: few; v_call: TRBV29-1; d_call: NA; cdr3_nt: TGCAGCGTTGAAGGGCACCTGAACACTGAAGCTTTCTTT; cdr3_aa: CSVEGHLNTEAFF
j_call: TRBJ1-2; clone_size: few; v_call: TRBV10-3; d_call: TRBD1; cdr3_nt: TGTGCCATCAACAAGGGGGCCGGTGGCTACACCTTC; cdr3_aa: CAINKGAGGYTF
j_call: TRBJ2-1; clone_size: NA; v_call: TRBV29-1; d_call: TRBD2; cdr3_nt: TGCAGCGCCTGGGGGCGGGAGGGCGGAAATGAGCAGTTCTTC; cdr3_aa: CSAWGREGGNEQFF
j_call: TRBJ1-1; clone_size: NA; v_call: TRBV5-1; d_call: NA; cdr3_nt: TGCGCCAGCAGCTCCCAGGGGTTCCCTGAAGCTTTCTTT; cdr3_aa: CASSSQGFPEAFF
j_call: TRBJ2-7; clone_size: NA; v_call: TRBV6-2/TRBV6-3; d_call: TRBD2; cdr3_nt: TGTGCCAGCAGTTACTCGGTACTAGCGTACTACGAGCAGTACTTC; cdr3_aa: CASSYSVLAYYEQYF
j_call: TRBJ2-7; clone_size: NA; v_call: TRBV19; d_call: TRBD1; cdr3_nt: TGTGCCAGTAGTCCCCCTCCCGGGACAGGGGGTCATCGGTACTTC; cdr3_aa: CASSPPPGTGGHRYF
j_call: TRBJ1-3; clone_size: NA; v_call: TRBV14; d_call: NA; cdr3_nt: TGTGCCAGCAGAATCAGCTCTGGAAACACCATATATTTT; cdr3_aa: CASRISSGNTIYF
j_call: TRBJ1-2; clone_size: many; v_call: TRBV12-3/TRBV12-4; d_call: NA; cdr3_nt: TGTGCCAGCAGTTTTTCAGCCGGGACCGCACCTAACTATGGCTACACCTTC; cdr3_aa: CASSFSAGTAPNYGYTF
j_call: TRBJ1-1; clone_size: few; v_call: TRBV5-8; d_call: NA; cdr3_nt: TGTGCCAGCAGCATCAGACTCCCCGCAAGGGCTTTCTTT; cdr3_aa: CASSIRLPARAFF
j_call: TRBJ1-4; clone_size: NA; v_call: TRBV5-6; d_call: NA; cdr3_nt: TGTGCCAGCAGCTTGACGGGCCCGACGGAAAAACTGTTTTTT; cdr3_aa: CASSLTGPTEKLFF
j_call: TRBJ1-4; clone_size: NA; v_call: TRBV7-9; d_call: NA; cdr3_nt: TGTGCCAGCAGCTTAAGCGGGGCTGCAACTAATGAAAAACTGTTTTTT; cdr3_aa: CASSLSGAATNEKLFF
j_call: TRBJ2-1; clone_size: NA; v_call: TRBV12-3/TRBV12-4; d_call: NA; cdr3_nt: TGTGCCAGCAGTCCTCGCCAGACGCTCTACAATGAGCAGTTCTTC; cdr3_aa: CASSPRQTLYNEQFF
j_call: TRBJ1-5; clone_size: few; v_call: TRBV4-2; d_call: TRBD1; cdr3_nt: TGTGCCAGCAGCCAAGAAGCCCCGACGGACAGGGGGATTTTTCAGCCCCAGCATTTT; cdr3_aa: CASSQEAPTDRGIFQPQHF
j_call: TRBJ2-3; clone_size: NA; v_call: TRBV27; d_call: NA; cdr3_nt: TGTGCCAGCTGTGACTCGGGACACCCCACAGATACGCAGTATTTT; cdr3_aa: CASCDSGHPTDTQYF
j_call: TRBJ1-5; clone_size: few; v_call: TRBV7-9; d_call: NA; cdr3_nt: TGTGCCAGCAGCTGGGGGGGGGGCTATCAGCCCCAGCATTTT; cdr3_aa: CASSWGGGYQPQHF
j_call: TRBJ1-1; clone_size: few; v_call: TRBV4-2; d_call: NA; cdr3_nt: TGTGCCAGCAGCCAAGAACAGGGATGGACTGAAGCTTTCTTT; cdr3_aa: CASSQEQGWTEAFF
j_call: TRBJ1-5; clone_size: few; v_call: TRBV12-3/TRBV12-4; d_call: TRBD1; cdr3_nt: TGTGCCAGCAGTTTAGACCTGGGACAGGTAAAGAGCAATCAGCCCCAGCATTTT; cdr3_aa: CASSLDLGQVKSNQPQHF
j_call: TRBJ2-7; clone_size: once; v_call: TRBV11-2; d_call: NA; cdr3_nt: TGTGCCAGCAGCTTAGAGACTAGCTACGAGCAGTACTTC; cdr3_aa: CASSLETSYEQYF
j_call: TRBJ2-3; clone_size: NA; v_call: TRBV12-3/TRBV12-4; d_call: TRBD2; cdr3_nt: TGTGCCAGCAGTTTCCGGACTAGCGGAGGTAGCACAGATACGCAGTATTTT; cdr3_aa: CASSFRTSGGSTDTQYF
j_call: TRBJ1-2; clone_size: many; v_call: TRBV4-1; d_call: NA; cdr3_nt: TGCGCCAGCAGCCATGGACAGCAGGATGGATATGGCTACACCTTC; cdr3_aa: CASSHGQQDGYGYTF
j_call: TRBJ1-1; clone_size: few; v_call: TRBV7-6; d_call: TRBD1; cdr3_nt: TGTGCCAGCAGCTTAGACCCCGGGACAGGGGGGACTGAAGCTTTCTTT; cdr3_aa: CASSLDPGTGGTEAFF
j_call: TRBJ1-5; clone_size: few; v_call: TRBV21-1; d_call: NA; cdr3_nt: TGTGCCAGCAGCCCCAGGCAGGTGGGGGGCAATCAGCCCCAGCATTTT; cdr3_aa: CASSPRQVGGNQPQHF
j_call: TRBJ1-5; clone_size: many; v_call: TRBV12-3/TRBV12-4; d_call: NA; cdr3_nt: TGTGCCAGCAGGTTTGGGGGTAAGGGGCCCCAGCATTTT; cdr3_aa: CASRFGGKGPQHF
j_call: TRBJ2-2; clone_size: few; v_call: TRBV9; d_call: NA; cdr3_nt: TGTGCCAGCAGCGTAGTCCCCCTGAACACCGGGGAGCTGTTTTTT; cdr3_aa: CASSVVPLNTGELFF